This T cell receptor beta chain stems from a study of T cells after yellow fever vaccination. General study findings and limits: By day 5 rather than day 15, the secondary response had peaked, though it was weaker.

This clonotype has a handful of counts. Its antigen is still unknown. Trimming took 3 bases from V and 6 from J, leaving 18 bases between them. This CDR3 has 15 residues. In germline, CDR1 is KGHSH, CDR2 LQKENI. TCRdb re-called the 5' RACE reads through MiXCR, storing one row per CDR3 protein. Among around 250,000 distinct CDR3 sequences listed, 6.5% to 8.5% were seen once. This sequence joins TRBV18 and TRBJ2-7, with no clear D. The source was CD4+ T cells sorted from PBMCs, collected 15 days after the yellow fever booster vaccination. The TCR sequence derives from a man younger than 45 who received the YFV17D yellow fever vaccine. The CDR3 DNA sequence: TGTGCCAGCTCACCTGCGTTGCCTGAAACTTCCGAGCAGTACTTC. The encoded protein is CASSPALPETSEQYF.